This paragraph covers one T cell receptor (beta chain) sequence. What was amplified from RNA transcripts were TCR beta CDR3 regions. HTBI primers were the set used in a first-round RT-PCR of the TCR CDR3. MiXCR, run by TCRdb on the multiplex PCR reads, gives a single entry per CDR3 protein. The profile shows around 520,000 distinct CDR3 sequences, roughly 24% of them singletons. This entry is derived from a study of T cells in Graves' hyperthyroidism and ophthalmopathy. V was clipped by 5 bases and J by 4 bases, with 8 bases between them. CDR1 and CDR2 from the germline V gene are MDHEN and SYDVKM. The CDR3 has 13 amino acids. Inclusion characteristics of ophthalmopathy patients comprised a Clinical Activity Score of at least 3, a NOSPECS grade of at least 4, and duration under 3 months. Patients were excluded because of uncontrolled infection, other autoimmune disease, pregnancy or lactation. Every diagnosis used clinical symptoms, serum thyroxine and TRAb, thyroid ultrasound and orbital computed tomography. Source material for PBMCs was around 10 ml fresh peripheral blood.

The sequenced sample consisted of blood. The V and J genes are TRBV28 and TRBJ2-2; D ambiguous. The clonotype comes from a woman aged 25 to 39 with Graves' ophthalmopathy. CDR3 residues: CASSHESTGELFF. CDR3 sequence (DNA): TGTGCCAGCAGTCACGAGAGCACCGGGGAGCTGTTTTTT.